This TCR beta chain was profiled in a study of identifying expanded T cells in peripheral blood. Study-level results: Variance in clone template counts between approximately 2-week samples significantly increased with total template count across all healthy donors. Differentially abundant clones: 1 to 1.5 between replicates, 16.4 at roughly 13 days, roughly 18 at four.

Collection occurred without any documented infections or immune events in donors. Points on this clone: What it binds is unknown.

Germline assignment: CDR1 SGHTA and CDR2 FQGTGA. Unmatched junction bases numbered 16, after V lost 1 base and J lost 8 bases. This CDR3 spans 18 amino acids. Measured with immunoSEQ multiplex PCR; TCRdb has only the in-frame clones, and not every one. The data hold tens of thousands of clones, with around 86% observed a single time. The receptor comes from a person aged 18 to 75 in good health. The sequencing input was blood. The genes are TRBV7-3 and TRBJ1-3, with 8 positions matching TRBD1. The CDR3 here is CASSLSGTGLLALHTIYF. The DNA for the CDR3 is TGTGCCAGCAGCTTAAGCGGGACAGGTCTGCTCGCTCTGCACACCATATATTTT.